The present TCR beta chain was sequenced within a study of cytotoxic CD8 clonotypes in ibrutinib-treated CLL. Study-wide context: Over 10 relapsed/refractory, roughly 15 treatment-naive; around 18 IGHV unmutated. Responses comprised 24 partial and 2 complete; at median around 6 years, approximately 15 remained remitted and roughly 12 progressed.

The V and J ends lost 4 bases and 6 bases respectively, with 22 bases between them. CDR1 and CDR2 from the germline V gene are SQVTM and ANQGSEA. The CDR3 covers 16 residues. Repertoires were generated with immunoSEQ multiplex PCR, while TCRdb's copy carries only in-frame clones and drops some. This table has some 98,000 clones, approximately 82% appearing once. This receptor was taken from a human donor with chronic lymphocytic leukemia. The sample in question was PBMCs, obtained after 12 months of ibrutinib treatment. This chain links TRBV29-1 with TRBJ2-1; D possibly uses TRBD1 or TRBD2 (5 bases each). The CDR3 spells CSVVGRRDGGSNEQFF. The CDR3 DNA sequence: TGCAGCGTTGTGGGACGTCGGGACGGTGGGTCCAATGAGCAGTTCTTC.